These 19 T cell receptor beta chains originate from one sample sequenced in a study of neurological immune-mediated disorders. TCRdb re-analysed the 5' RACE reads in MiXCR, keeping a single row per CDR3 protein. The sample has around 83,000 distinct CDR3 sequences, about 14% seen once; the top ten hold approximately 7.5%. The source material was PBMCs. Receptor source: a woman in her fifties or sixties in good health.

There are many counts of this clonotype. This chain links TRBV29-1 with TRBJ1-1; D is possibly TRBD1 (6 bases). Trimming cost V 4 bases and J 4 bases, with 10 bases left between them. Germline lookup yields CDR1 SQVTM and CDR2 ANQGSEA. The CDR3 loop spans 12 amino acids. CDR3 loop: CSVAQGFTEAFF. DNA for the CDR3: TGCAGCGTTGCTCAGGGGTTCACTGAAGCTTTCTTT. Filled out from reference TRBV29-1 and TRBJ1-1, the complete variable domain reads SAVISQKPSRDICQRGTSLTIQCQVDSQVTMMFWYRQQPGQSLTLIATANQGSEATYESGFVIDKFPISRPNLTFSTLTVSNMSPEDSSIYLCSVAQGFTEAFFGQGTRLTVV.

This clonotype was seen ten or more times. The genes are TRBV28 and TRBJ1-3; possible D gene TRBD1, 5 bases. Trimming took 5 bases from V and 4 from J, leaving 18 bases between them. Germline V CDR1 and CDR2: MDHEN, SYDVKM. This CDR3 has 16 residues. The CDR3 bases are TGTGCCAGCAGTCCTCGGGACCGAGTACAGGGAAACACCATATATTTT. Its translation is CASSPRDRVQGNTIYF.

At least ten counts were recorded for this clonotype. In nucleotides, the CDR3 is TGTGCCAGCAGCGATCGGACAGGGCGCCAAGAGACCCAGTACTTC. It specifies CASSDRTGRQETQYF. This chain joins TRBV12-3 or TRBV12-4 and TRBJ2-5, with 8 bases matching TRBD1. Trimming cost V 6 bases and J 1 base; bases outside gene matches: 7. This CDR3 comprises 15 residues.

About this clonotype: This clone may be a read error of a much larger clone one base away. V gene TRBV5-1 combines with J gene TRBJ1-1; no firm D call. CDR3 length: 14 residues. The germline CDR1 and CDR2 sequences are SGHRS and YFSETQ. Trimming took off 9 bases at V and 3 bases at J, with 18 bases between the two ends. Written as DNA, the CDR3 is TGCGCCACCAAGACCAGTCCGTCGGACACTGAAGCTTTCTTT. This sequence encodes CATKTSPSDTEAFF. Using reference TRBV5-1 and TRBJ1-1 for the parts outside the CDR3, the full variable domain is KAGVTQTPRYLIKTRGQQVTLSCSPISGHRSVSWYQQTPGQGLQFLFEYFSETQRNKGNFPGRFSGRQFSNSRSEMNVSTLELGDSALYLCATKTSPSDTEAFFGQGTRLTVV.

This clonotype was seen ten or more times. This rearrangement joins TRBV20-1 to TRBJ2-2; D possibly corresponds to TRBD2 (6 bases). This CDR3 comprises 15 residues. Between the trimmed V and J ends, which lost 1 base and 6 bases, there was a span of 15 bases. CDR1 is DFQATT, CDR2 SNEGSKA, per germline (reference sequence). Here the CDR3 DNA reads TGCAGTGCTAGAGTACGGGGAGGACGCCCCGGGGAGCTGTTTTTT. Translating it yields CSARVRGGRPGELFF.

This clonotype was found many times. This rearrangement joins TRBV5-1 to TRBJ1-1; 8 bases map to TRBD1. The CDR3 spans 15 residues. Trimming cost V 6 bases and J 5 bases; bases outside gene matches: 12. Germline-derived CDR1 and CDR2 are SGHRS and YFSETQ. This CDR3 is CASKRQGIGETEAFF. The CDR3 DNA reads as TGCGCCAGCAAGAGACAGGGGATCGGTGAGACTGAAGCTTTCTTT.

This clonotype was seen ten or more times. The chain employs TRBV29-1 and TRBJ2-1; 16 bases agree with TRBD2. CDR1 SQVTM and CDR2 ANQGSEA come from the germline V gene. V shed 3 bases and J 8 bases; nucleotides not matched to a gene: 7. The CDR3 contains 16 residues. The CDR3 protein is CSVEGGTSGRGDEQFF. The CDR3 DNA sequence: TGCAGCGTTGAGGGAGGGACTAGCGGGAGGGGGGATGAGCAGTTCTTC.

This clonotype was detected ten times or more. The rearrangement uses TRBV5-6 and TRBJ1-1; 8 bases align to TRBD1. The CDR3 has 15 residues. CDR1 is SGHDT, CDR2 YYEEEE, per germline. J was trimmed by 4 bases and V by 3 bases; bases with no gene match: 8. The CDR3 nucleotides are TGTGCCAGCAGCTACTCAGGGGGCTGGGGCACTGAAGCTTTCTTT. Translated, it gives CASSYSGGWGTEAFF.

The V and J genes are TRBV7-2 and TRBJ1-1; D is perhaps TRBD1 (6 bases). The CDR3 length is 14 residues. Germline CDR1 is SGHTA and CDR2 is FQGNSA. The germline V and J ends were trimmed by 8 bases and 6 bases, with 19 bases remaining between them. CDR3 in DNA: TGTGCCAGCCCAGCGGCGGGGGCTAGGTCTGAAGCTTTCTTT. Translation gives CASPAAGARSEAFF.

This clonotype was counted ten times or more. This chain connects TRBV7-9 to TRBJ2-7; tentatively, D is TRBD1 or TRBD2 (5 bases each). This CDR3 comprises 13 residues. Trimming took 4 bases from V and 4 from J, leaving 11 bases between them. CDR1 and CDR2 from the germline V gene are SEHNR and FQNEAQ (reference sequence). CDR3 DNA sequence: TGTGCCAGCAGCTCGAATGGGGGATACGAGCAGTACTTC. Amino acid sequence: CASSSNGGYEQYF.

This clonotype has a count of ten or more. V is TRBV5-1 and J is TRBJ1-1, with D possibly TRBD1 on 5 matching bases. Germline CDR1 is SGHRS and CDR2 is YFSETQ. The length of the CDR3 is 19 residues. The V end lost 3 bases, the J end lost 3 bases, and 27 bases lay between the germline ends. CDR3 in amino acids: CASSSGRDRGFGADTEAFF. Written as DNA, the CDR3 is TGCGCCAGCAGCTCAGGAAGGGACCGGGGGTTCGGCGCGGACACTGAAGCTTTCTTT.

This clonotype was seen repeatedly, ten times or more. The chain uses TRBV7-3 and TRBJ1-2, with TRBD1 identical over 11 bases. The J segment lost 14 bases and the V segment lost 4 bases, leaving 9 bases of the junction unmatched. Germline V gives CDR1 SGHTA, CDR2 FQGTGA. This CDR3 comprises 13 residues. CDR3 residues: CASSSSGTGGETF. CDR3 nucleotide sequence: TGTGCCAGCAGCTCGTCCGGGACAGGGGGGGAGACCTTC.

This clonotype was detected many times. The rearrangement joins TRBV24-1 to TRBJ2-2, with D uncertain. CDR3 length: 13 amino acids. The germline gives CDR1 KGHDR, CDR2 SFDVKD. Trimming pared 5 bases from V and 8 bases from J, leaving 11 bases between. The CDR3 loop is CATSASLVGELFF. Written as DNA, the CDR3 is TGTGCCACCAGTGCCTCCCTCGTAGGGGAGCTGTTTTTT.

This clonotype was counted at least ten times. The chain uses TRBV5-1 and TRBJ2-1; unclear D gene. The CDR3 is 15 amino acids. Germline lookup yields CDR1 SGHRS and CDR2 YFSETQ. Trimming removed 6 bases from V and 0 bases from J, with 13 bases in between. CDR3: CASKLVGSSYNEQFF. The CDR3 DNA sequence: TGCGCCAGCAAATTAGTGGGTAGCTCCTACAATGAGCAGTTCTTC.

This clonotype showed up many times. This chain joins TRBV7-9 and TRBJ2-3, with D unresolved. V lost 5 bases to trimming and J lost 0 bases, with 6 bases between them. Germline assignment: CDR1 SEHNR and CDR2 FQNEAQ (reference sequence). The CDR3 covers 13 residues. CDR3 bases: TGTGCCAGCAGCCCCCCAAGCACAGATACGCAGTATTTT. It yields the protein CASSPPSTDTQYF.

This clonotype was counted at least ten times. CDR3 bases: TGTGCCAGCAGCTTAGCCCTAGCACCAGGTAATGAGCAGTTCTTC. Its translation: CASSLALAPGNEQFF. This rearrangement joins TRBV7-2 to TRBJ2-1; D is perhaps TRBD2 (5 bases). The germline CDR1 and CDR2 sequences are SGHTA and FQGNSA. The CDR3 extends over 15 amino acids. The V and J ends lost 0 bases and 7 bases respectively, with 13 bases between them.

This clonotype was counted ten times or more. V and J are TRBV5-1 and TRBJ2-6, with D perhaps matching TRBD1 or TRBD2 (5 bases each). The CDR3 is made up of 18 amino acids. V lost 2 bases, J lost 0 bases, and 15 bases lay in between. Germline assignment: CDR1 SGHRS and CDR2 YFSETQ. CDR3 protein: CASSFSRGEFSGANVLTF. CDR3 coding DNA: TGCGCCAGCAGCTTTTCTAGGGGAGAATTCTCTGGGGCCAACGTCCTGACTTTC.

This clonotype was detected many times. The chain combines TRBV11-3 with TRBJ2-3, with D tentatively TRBD2 (6 bases). Germline assignment: CDR1 SGHNT and CDR2 YENEEA. CDR3 length: 16 amino acids. V lost 4 bases to trimming and J lost 0 bases, with 14 bases between them. The CDR3 DNA is TGTGCCAGCAGCTCATCTAGCGCCTCTAGCACAGATACGCAGTATTTT. Protein: CASSSSSASSTDTQYF.

There are a few counts of this clonotype. The chain carries TRBV5-1 and TRBJ2-1, with TRBD2 matching over 10 bases. With 5 bases clipped from V and 6 bases from J, the junction kept 11 bases outside the gene matches. CDR3 length equals 16 residues. The V gene's germline CDR1 is SGHRS and CDR2 YFSETQ. CDR3 in amino acids: CASRESSGRSANEQFF. As DNA, the CDR3 is TGCGCCAGCAGAGAATCTAGCGGGAGATCTGCCAATGAGCAGTTCTTC.